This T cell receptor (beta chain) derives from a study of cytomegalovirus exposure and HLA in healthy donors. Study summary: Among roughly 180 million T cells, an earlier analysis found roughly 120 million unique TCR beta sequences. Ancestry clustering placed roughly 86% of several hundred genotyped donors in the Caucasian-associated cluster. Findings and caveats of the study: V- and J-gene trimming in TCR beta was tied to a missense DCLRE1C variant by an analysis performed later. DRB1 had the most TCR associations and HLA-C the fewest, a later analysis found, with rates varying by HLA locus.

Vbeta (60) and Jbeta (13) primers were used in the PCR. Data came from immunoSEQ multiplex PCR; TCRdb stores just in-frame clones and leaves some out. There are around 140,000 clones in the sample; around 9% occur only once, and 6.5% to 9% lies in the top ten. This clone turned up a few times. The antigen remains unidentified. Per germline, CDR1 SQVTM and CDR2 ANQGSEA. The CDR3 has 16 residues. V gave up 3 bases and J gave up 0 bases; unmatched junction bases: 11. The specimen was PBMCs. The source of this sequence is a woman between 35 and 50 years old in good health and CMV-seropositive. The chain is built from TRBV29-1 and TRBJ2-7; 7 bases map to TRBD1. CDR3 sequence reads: CSVDVLGDSSSYEQYF. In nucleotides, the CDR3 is TGCAGCGTTGATGTCCTTGGGGACAGCAGCTCCTACGAGCAGTACTTC.